Below, 25 T cell receptor beta chains from the same sample are listed, as sequenced in a study of blood T cell repertoires in COVID-19. The repertoire was sequenced with immunoSEQ multiplex PCR; TCRdb's copy has only in-frame clones and lacks some. The table includes fewer than 250,000 clones, 80% to 90% detected once. The sequenced sample was PBMCs or T cells enriched from blood (not recorded which). These TCRs come from a woman in her 50s who had been exposed to COVID-19.

V is TRBV29-1 and J is TRBJ1-2; no reliable D call. The ends were cut back, 7 bases at V and 6 bases at J, with 9 bases in the middle. This CDR3 contains 10 residues. CDR1 is SQVTM, CDR2 ANQGSEA, per germline. The CDR3 loop is CSAEQDGYTF. The CDR3 DNA is TGCAGCGCGGAGCAGGATGGCTACACCTTC.

V and J are TRBV29-1 and TRBJ1-1, with D possibly matching TRBD1 (5 bases). The V gene lost 6 bases and the J gene lost 3 bases, with 11 bases spanning the gap. The germline V gene encodes CDR1 SQVTM and CDR2 ANQGSEA. The CDR3 is made up of 12 amino acids. CDR3 sequence: CSVWGEDTEAFF. The CDR3 coding sequence is TGCAGCGTCTGGGGGGAGGACACTGAAGCTTTCTTT.

The chain is built from TRBV5-1 and TRBJ1-1, with 8 nucleotides matching TRBD1. Trimming at V came to 2 bases and at J to 2 bases, leaving 11 bases not matched to a gene. Germline V gene lookup returns CDR1 SGHRS and CDR2 YFSETQ. The CDR3 runs 17 residues. For the CDR3, the DNA is TGCGCCAGCAGCTTAGAAACAGGGGGTGGGCTAAACACTGAAGCTTTCTTT. Amino acid sequence: CASSLETGGGLNTEAFF.

The chain couples TRBV2 to TRBJ2-7; D is possibly TRBD2 (6 bases). Germline values: CDR1 SNHLY, CDR2 FYNNEI. Trimming took off 9 bases at V and 2 bases at J, with 11 bases between the two ends. The CDR3 extends over 12 amino acids. The CDR3 protein is CASLGRTYEQYF. The DNA of the CDR3 is TGTGCCAGTTTGGGGAGGACCTACGAGCAGTACTTC.

The chain has TRBV10-3 and TRBJ2-3; 7 positions agree with TRBD1. The CDR3 length is 15 residues. V lost 5 bases and J lost 3; bases outside the gene matches: 8. CDR1 is ENHRY and CDR2 is SYGVKD in the germline V gene. CDR3 coding DNA: TGTGCCATCAGTTCTCCGACAGGGATTACAGATACGCAGTATTTT. Encoded protein: CAISSPTGITDTQYF.

The genes are TRBV5-1 and TRBJ1-1; 8 bases map to TRBD1. Germline values: CDR1 SGHRS, CDR2 YFSETQ. V was clipped by 5 bases and J by 7 bases; unmatched bases: 7. This CDR3 has 13 amino acids. The CDR3 loop reads CASRVDRDNEAFF. The CDR3 nucleotides are TGCGCCAGCAGGGTGGACAGGGACAATGAAGCTTTCTTT.

V usage is TRBV5-6 and J usage is TRBJ1-2; maybe TRBD1 (5 bases). The CDR3 spans 14 residues. Germline CDR1 reads SGHDT; CDR2 reads YYEEEE. V gave up 4 bases and J gave up 5 bases, with 15 bases separating them. The CDR3 DNA follows: TGTGCCAGCAGCGGGGCTGGAGCAGGGTATGGCTACACCTTC. This translates into CASSGAGAGYGYTF.

The chain uses TRBV19 and TRBJ1-2, with 9 bases lining up with TRBD1. The V segment lost 6 bases and the J segment 0 bases; nucleotides outside the gene matches: 5. Germline assignment: CDR1 LNHDA and CDR2 SQIVND (reference sequence). This CDR3 is 15 amino acids long. The CDR3 sequence is CASRPGTGPNYGYTF. In nucleotides, the CDR3 is TGTGCCAGTAGGCCCGGGACAGGGCCTAACTATGGCTACACCTTC.

The J gene is TRBJ2-1, the V gene TRBV11-2; D uncertain. V was clipped by 1 base and J by 8 bases, with 15 bases between them. The CDR3 consists of 15 residues. From germline, CDR1 is SGHAT and CDR2 FQNNGV. The chain's CDR3 is CASSLGLDWLDEQFF. As DNA, the CDR3 is TGTGCCAGCAGCTTAGGGCTAGATTGGCTCGATGAGCAGTTCTTC. Full variable domain (rest looked up from reference TRBV11-2 and TRBJ2-1): EAGVAQSPRYKIIEKRQSVAFWCNPISGHATLYWYQQILGQGPKLLIQFQNNGVVDDSQLPKDRFSAERLKGVDSTLKIQPAKLEDSAVYLCASSLGLDWLDEQFFGPGTRLTVL.

This clone turned up a few times. In DNA, the CDR3 is TGTGCCAGCAGTTTCGGACAGGGGGTCTACACCTTC. It encodes CASSFGQGVYTF. The chain uses TRBV6-5 and TRBJ1-2; 10 bases fit TRBD1. With V trimmed by 4 bases and J by 10 bases, 3 bases remained unmatched. The CDR3 runs 12 residues. CDR1 is MNHEY and CDR2 is SVGAGI in the germline V gene.

J is TRBJ2-7 and V is TRBV7-8; TRBD2 agrees at 8 bases. Unmatched junction bases numbered 9, after V lost 5 bases and J lost 3 bases. The CDR3 length is 15 residues. The germline CDR1 and CDR2 sequences are SGHVS and FQNEAQ. The CDR3 region is CASSPDTRGGYEQYF. Written as DNA, the CDR3 is TGTGCCAGCAGCCCGGACACTCGGGGGGGCTACGAGCAGTACTTC.

The J gene is TRBJ1-5, the V gene TRBV18; TRBD1 is a possible D gene (6 bases). With 6 bases removed from V and 0 bases from J, the gap between germline ends came to 15 bases. The CDR3 is 16 amino acids. Germline assignment: CDR1 KGHSH and CDR2 LQKENI. The CDR3 region is CASSRVGGNSNQPQHF. The CDR3 nucleotides read TGTGCCAGCTCGAGGGTTGGGGGCAATAGCAATCAGCCCCAGCATTTT.

The sample holds many counts of this clone. The rearrangement links TRBV6-5 to TRBJ1-5; TRBD1 agrees at 8 bases. The length of the CDR3 is 14 residues. Germline trimming cut 7 bases from V and 3 bases from J; bases unmatched to any gene: 5. Germline V CDR1 and CDR2: MNHEY, SVGAGI. The CDR3 DNA follows: TGTGCCAGCATCATGACAGGGGCCAATCAGCCCCAGCATTTT. Its translation: CASIMTGANQPQHF.

V and J are TRBV23-1 and TRBJ1-2; 10 bases match TRBD1. TRBV23-1 is an ORF; its function is uncertain. CDR3 size: 17 residues. The V gene end was trimmed by 1 base and the J gene end by 4 bases; junction bases not matched to a gene: 9. The CDR3: CASSQLPRDRGRYGYTF. CDR3 bases: TGCGCCAGCAGTCAATTGCCCCGGGACAGGGGCCGCTATGGCTACACCTTC.

V usage is TRBV20-1 and J usage is TRBJ1-2; D not resolved. The V and J ends lost 6 bases and 12 bases respectively, with 14 bases between them. Per germline, CDR1 DFQATT and CDR2 SNEGSKA (reference sequence). The length of the CDR3 is 10 residues. The CDR3 here is CSAAAEKHTF. In nucleotides, the CDR3 is TGCAGTGCCGCCGCTGAGAAACACACCTTC.

The chain links TRBV10-1 to TRBJ1-1; a possible D gene is TRBD1 (6 bases). The germline gives CDR1 WNHNN, CDR2 SYGVQD (reference sequence). V was trimmed by 7 bases and J by 1 base, leaving 16 bases between them. The CDR3 is 15 residues long. The CDR3 DNA follows: TGCGCCAGCAAAAGGGACATTACAGGGAACACTGAAGCTTTCTTT. It yields the protein CASKRDITGNTEAFF.

This chain uses TRBV9 with TRBJ2-5; TRBD1 matches at 10 bases. The length of the CDR3 is 16 residues. Trimming cost V 4 bases and J 1 base; bases outside gene matches: 7. Germline V lookup: CDR1 SGDLS, CDR2 YYNGEE. The chain's CDR3 is CASSPRDRGLQETQYF. CDR3 sequence (DNA): TGTGCCAGCAGCCCCCGGGACAGGGGCCTCCAAGAGACCCAGTACTTC. Full variable domain (outside the CDR3, taken from reference TRBV9 and TRBJ2-5): DSGVTQTPKHLITATGQRVTLRCSPRSGDLSVYWYQQSLDQGLQFLIQYYNGEERAKGNILERFSAQQFPDLHSELNLSSLELGDSALYFCASSPRDRGLQETQYFGPGTRLLVL.

This chain links TRBV10-3 with TRBJ2-4; tentative D call: TRBD1 (6 bases). V shed 3 bases and J shed 8 bases, with 17 bases lying between them. The CDR3 sequence is 15 residues long. Per germline, CDR1 ENHRY and CDR2 SYGVKD. CDR3 sequence reads: CAISDKQGNVDIQYF. DNA of the CDR3: TGTGCCATCAGTGATAAACAGGGTAATGTTGACATTCAGTACTTC.

This chain connects TRBV2 to TRBJ1-1; D may be TRBD1 (6 bases). From germline, CDR1 is SNHLY and CDR2 FYNNEI. The CDR3 is made up of 12 amino acids. The germline V and J ends were trimmed by 0 bases and 9 bases, with 8 bases remaining between them. The CDR3 protein is CASSEAGDKAFF. The CDR3 nucleotides read TGTGCCAGCAGTGAAGCAGGGGACAAAGCTTTCTTT.

The chain uses TRBV29-1 and TRBJ2-3, with D uncertain. V was trimmed by 0 bases and J by 4 bases, leaving 20 bases between them. The CDR3 is made up of 17 amino acids. Per the germline V gene, CDR1 is SQVTM and CDR2 is ANQGSEA. The CDR3: CSVEDPTVTFRADTQYF. In nucleotides, the CDR3 is TGCAGCGTTGAAGATCCAACAGTCACCTTCAGAGCAGATACGCAGTATTTT.

V usage is TRBV9 and J usage is TRBJ1-2; TRBD1 might be the D (6 bases). V was clipped by 4 bases and J by 9 bases, with 19 bases between them. The CDR3 extends over 14 amino acids. Germline loops: CDR1 SGDLS, CDR2 YYNGEE. The CDR3 protein is CASSSLGTSDRYTF. CDR3 nucleotide sequence: TGTGCCAGCAGCTCCCTTGGGACAAGCGACCGCTACACCTTC.

This chain joins TRBV28 and TRBJ1-1, with D perhaps TRBD1 (6 bases). Germline CDR1 is MDHEN and CDR2 is SYDVKM. Trimming shortened V by 8 bases and J by 2 bases, and 12 bases separated the two germline ends. The CDR3 runs 13 residues. The CDR3 sequence: CASGVGGNTEAFF. CDR3 bases: TGTGCCAGCGGGGTAGGGGGAAACACTGAAGCTTTCTTT.

This chain uses TRBV11-2 with TRBJ2-3; maybe TRBD2 (7 bases). This CDR3 is built from 15 residues. V dropped 1 base and J dropped 2 bases, with 10 bases sitting between them. Germline values: CDR1 SGHAT, CDR2 FQNNGV. The CDR3 spells CASSLAGGFTDTQYF. As DNA, the CDR3 is TGTGCCAGCAGCTTAGCGGGGGGCTTCACAGATACGCAGTATTTT.

This chain connects TRBV15 to TRBJ2-7; no reliable D call. Germline CDR1 is LNHNV and CDR2 is YYDKDF (reference sequence). The V end lost 3 bases, the J end lost 0 bases, and 6 bases lay between the germline ends. The length of the CDR3 is 13 residues. The CDR3 protein is CATSSRYSYEQYF. The CDR3, as DNA: TGTGCCACCAGCAGCAGATACTCCTACGAGCAGTACTTC.

The gene calls are TRBV10-1 and TRBJ2-1, with TRBD2 identical over 14 bases. Germline CDR1 WNHNN, CDR2 SYGVQD (reference sequence). Trimming took 4 bases from V and 5 from J; bases not matched to a gene: 4. This CDR3 comprises 16 residues. In nucleotides, the CDR3 is TGCGCCAGCAGTGGGACTAGCGGGGGGCTGAACAATGAGCAGTTCTTC. Its translation is CASSGTSGGLNNEQFF.